This T cell receptor beta chain is from a study of metastatic and nonmetastatic thyroid tumors (dated by TCRdb to the early 2020s). For context, the study as a whole: Repertoires were compared across peripheral blood and tumor or nodule tissue samples from malignant and benign thyroid patients. Results and caveats for the whole study, not just this receptor: TCR beta diversity was reported as significantly higher in malignant tumors than in benign nodules, in both blood and tumor samples.

On this clone itself: No cognate antigen has been identified for it. The sample holds no much larger clone one base away, and base qualities are not on file.

Libraries were made using PCR. The data were produced on an Illumina HiSeq 4000. High-throughput sequencing was used to profile the TCR beta-chain CDR3 region of every patient. Processing in the source paper ran as follows. Drawing on CDR3 differences between clinicopathological groups, the researchers built a classifier meant to tell apart patients with distant-metastatic papillary thyroid cancer. The Shannon index was used to measure repertoire diversity, and the Morisita-Horn index was used to measure how similar tumor and blood repertoires were. Through fastp at Q25 and MiXCR, TCRdb rebuilt clones from the public reads, retaining in-frame beta chains. The V and J calls come from TCRdb's annotation, not from the publication. The sample includes some 40,000 clones, with roughly 26% observed a single time. Roughly 14% of the sample belongs to the ten largest clones. The CDR3 has 17 amino acids, counting the end cysteine and phenylalanine. Just CDR3 DNA is preserved here, 51 bases in frame from base 1. Unmatched junction bases come to 8, with V trimmed by 0 bases and J by 5 bases. CDR1 and CDR2 were assigned from the germline V gene (reference sequence) as MNHNY and SVGAGI.

Before undergoing thyroid surgery, none of the patients had been given any kind of treatment. Using T-cell receptor beta sequencing, the researchers looked back retrospectively at clinical samples from patients, gathered between the early 2010s and the late 2010s. The sequenced sample was tumor tissue. The rearrangement joined TRBV6-6 to TRBJ2-7, and 12 bases in between align with TRBD2. This sequence was found in a female donor with papillary thyroid cancer or a benign thyroid nodule (not recorded which). Some clones in this sample may be carry-over from other donors' samples. The DNA is TGTGCCAGCAGTTACTCGCGACTAGCGGGAGTTCTACACGAGCAGTACTTC. Its product reads: CASSYSRLAGVLHEQYF.